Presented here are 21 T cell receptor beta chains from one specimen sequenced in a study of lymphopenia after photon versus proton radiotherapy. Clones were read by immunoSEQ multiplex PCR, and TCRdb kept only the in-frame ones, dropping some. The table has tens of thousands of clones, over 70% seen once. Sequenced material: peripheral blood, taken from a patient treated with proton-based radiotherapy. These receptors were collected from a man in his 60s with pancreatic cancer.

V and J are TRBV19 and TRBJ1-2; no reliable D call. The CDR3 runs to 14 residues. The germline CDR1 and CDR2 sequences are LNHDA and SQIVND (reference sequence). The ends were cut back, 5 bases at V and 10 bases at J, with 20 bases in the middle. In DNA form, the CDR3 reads TGTGCCAGTAGTTATCCCACTCCTCAAATGGCCTACACCTTC. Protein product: CASSYPTPQMAYTF.

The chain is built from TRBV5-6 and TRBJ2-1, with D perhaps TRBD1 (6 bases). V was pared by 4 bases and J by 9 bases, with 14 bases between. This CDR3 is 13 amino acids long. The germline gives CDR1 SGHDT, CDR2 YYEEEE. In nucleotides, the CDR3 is TGTGCCAGCAGCCCCCGGGACAAGGCTGAGCAGTTCTTC. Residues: CASSPRDKAEQFF.

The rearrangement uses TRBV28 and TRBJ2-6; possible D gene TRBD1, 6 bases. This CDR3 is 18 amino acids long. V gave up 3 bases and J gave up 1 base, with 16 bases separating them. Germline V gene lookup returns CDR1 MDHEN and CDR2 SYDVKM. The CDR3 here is CASSFLRGQFSGANVLTF. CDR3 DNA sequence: TGTGCCAGCAGTTTTCTCCGGGGACAATTTTCTGGGGCCAACGTCCTGACTTTC.

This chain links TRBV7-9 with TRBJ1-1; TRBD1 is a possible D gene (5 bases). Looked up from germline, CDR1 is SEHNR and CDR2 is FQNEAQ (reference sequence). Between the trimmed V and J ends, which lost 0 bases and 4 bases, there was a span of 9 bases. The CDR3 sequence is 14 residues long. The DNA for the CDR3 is TGTGCCAGCAGCTTAGCGGCGGGGACCACTGAAGCTTTCTTT. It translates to CASSLAAGTTEAFF.

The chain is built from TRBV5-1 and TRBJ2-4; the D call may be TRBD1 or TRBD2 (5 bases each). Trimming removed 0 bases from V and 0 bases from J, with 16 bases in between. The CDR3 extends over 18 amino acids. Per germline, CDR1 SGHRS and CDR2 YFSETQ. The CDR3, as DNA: TGCGCCAGCAGCTTGGGTCTTGGGGGTATGTTAGCCAAAAACATTCAGTACTTC. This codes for CASSLGLGGMLAKNIQYF.

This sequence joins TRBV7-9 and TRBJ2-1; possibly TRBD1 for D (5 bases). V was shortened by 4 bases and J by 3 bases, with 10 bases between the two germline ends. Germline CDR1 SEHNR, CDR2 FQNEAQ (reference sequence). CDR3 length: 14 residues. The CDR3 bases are TGTGCCAGCAGCTACGCGACAGACTACAATGAGCAGTTCTTC. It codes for CASSYATDYNEQFF. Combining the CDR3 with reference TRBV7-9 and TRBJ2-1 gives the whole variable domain DTGVSQNPRHKITKRGQNVTFRCDPISEHNRLYWYRQTLGQGPEFLTYFQNEAQLEKSRLLSDRFSAERPKGSFSTLEIQRTEQGDSAMYLCASSYATDYNEQFFGPGTRLTVL.

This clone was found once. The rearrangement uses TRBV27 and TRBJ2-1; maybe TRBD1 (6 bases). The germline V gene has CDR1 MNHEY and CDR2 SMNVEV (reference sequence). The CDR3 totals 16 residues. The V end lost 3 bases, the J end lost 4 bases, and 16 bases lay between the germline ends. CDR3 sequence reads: CASSFRQVGGYNEQFF. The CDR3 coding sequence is TGTGCCAGCAGTTTTAGACAGGTTGGAGGATACAATGAGCAGTTCTTC.

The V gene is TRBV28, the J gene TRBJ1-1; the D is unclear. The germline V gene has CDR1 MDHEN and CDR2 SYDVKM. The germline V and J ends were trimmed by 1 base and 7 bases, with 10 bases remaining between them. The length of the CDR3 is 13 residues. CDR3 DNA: TGTGCCAGCAGTTTATCGGGGAAGAGTGAAGCTTTCTTT. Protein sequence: CASSLSGKSEAFF. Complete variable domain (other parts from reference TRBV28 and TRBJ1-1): DVKVTQSSRYLVKRTGEKVFLECVQDMDHENMFWYRQDPGLGLRLIYFSYDVKMKEKGDIPEGYSVSREKKERFSLILESASTNQTSMYLCASSLSGKSEAFFGQGTRLTVV.

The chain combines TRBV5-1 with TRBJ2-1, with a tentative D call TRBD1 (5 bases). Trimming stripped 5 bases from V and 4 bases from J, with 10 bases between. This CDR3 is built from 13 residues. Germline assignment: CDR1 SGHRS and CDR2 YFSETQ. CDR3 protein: CASSMGPYNEQFF. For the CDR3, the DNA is TGCGCCAGCAGTATGGGGCCTTACAATGAGCAGTTCTTC. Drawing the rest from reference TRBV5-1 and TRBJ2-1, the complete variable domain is KAGVTQTPRYLIKTRGQQVTLSCSPISGHRSVSWYQQTPGQGLQFLFEYFSETQRNKGNFPGRFSGRQFSNSRSEMNVSTLELGDSALYLCASSMGPYNEQFFGPGTRLTVL.

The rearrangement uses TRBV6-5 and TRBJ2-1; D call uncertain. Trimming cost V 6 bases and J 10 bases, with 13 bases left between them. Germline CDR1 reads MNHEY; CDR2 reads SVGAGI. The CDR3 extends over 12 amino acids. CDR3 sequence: CASRGQAWEQFF. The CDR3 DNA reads TGTGCCAGCAGAGGCCAGGCGTGGGAGCAGTTCTTC.

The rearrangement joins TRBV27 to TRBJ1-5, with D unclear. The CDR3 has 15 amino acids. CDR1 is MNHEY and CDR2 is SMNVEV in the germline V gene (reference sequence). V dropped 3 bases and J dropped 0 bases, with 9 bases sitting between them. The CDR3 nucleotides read TGTGCCAGCAGTTTGCGAGGATATAGCAATCAGCCCCAGCATTTT. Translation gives CASSLRGYSNQPQHF.

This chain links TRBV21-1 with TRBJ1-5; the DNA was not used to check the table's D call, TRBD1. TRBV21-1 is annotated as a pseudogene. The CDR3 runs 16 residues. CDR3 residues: CASSKTPPGSNQPQHF. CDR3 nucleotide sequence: TGTGCCAGCAGCAAAACCCCGCCAGGCAGCAATCAGCCCCAGCATTTT.

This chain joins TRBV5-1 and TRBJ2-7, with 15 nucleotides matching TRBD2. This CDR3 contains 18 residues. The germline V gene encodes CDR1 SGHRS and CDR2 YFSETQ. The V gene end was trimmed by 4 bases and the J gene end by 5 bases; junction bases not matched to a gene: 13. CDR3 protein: CASSPGLAGGPVGNEQYF. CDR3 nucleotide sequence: TGCGCCAGCAGCCCAGGACTAGCGGGAGGGCCGGTCGGCAACGAGCAGTACTTC.

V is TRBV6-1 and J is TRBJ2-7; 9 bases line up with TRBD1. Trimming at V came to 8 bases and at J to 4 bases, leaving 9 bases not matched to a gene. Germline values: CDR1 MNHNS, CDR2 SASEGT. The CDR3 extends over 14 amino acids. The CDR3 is CASRGGTGTYEQYF. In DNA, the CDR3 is TGTGCCAGCCGGGGTGGGACAGGGACATACGAGCAGTACTTC.

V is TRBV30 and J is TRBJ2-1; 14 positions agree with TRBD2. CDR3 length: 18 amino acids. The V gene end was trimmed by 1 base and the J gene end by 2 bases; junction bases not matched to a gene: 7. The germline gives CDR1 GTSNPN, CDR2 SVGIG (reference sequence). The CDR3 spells CAWSGEGLAGEAYNEQFF. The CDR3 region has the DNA TGTGCCTGGAGTGGTGAGGGACTAGCGGGAGAAGCCTACAATGAGCAGTTCTTC.

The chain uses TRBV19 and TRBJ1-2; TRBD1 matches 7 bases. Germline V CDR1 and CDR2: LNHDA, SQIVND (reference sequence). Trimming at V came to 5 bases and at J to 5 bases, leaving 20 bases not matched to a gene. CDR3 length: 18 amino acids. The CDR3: CASSSRGTDRLVEYGYTF. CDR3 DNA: TGTGCCAGTAGTTCTAGGGGGACAGATCGTCTAGTGGAATATGGCTACACCTTC.

The CDR3 sequence: CSVGLAADTQYF. In nucleotides, the CDR3 is TGCAGCGTTGGGTTAGCGGCAGATACGCAGTATTTT. The chain has TRBV29-1 and TRBJ2-3, with D possibly being TRBD2 (6 bases). The germline V gene has CDR1 SQVTM and CDR2 ANQGSEA. The CDR3 extends over 12 amino acids. V was trimmed by 4 bases and J by 4 bases, leaving 9 bases between them.

Written as DNA, the CDR3 is TGTGCCAGCAGCTTAAGGGACTACTCCTACGAGCAGTACTTC. It specifies CASSLRDYSYEQYF. The chain combines TRBV7-9 with TRBJ2-7, with 7 bases that match TRBD2. In germline, CDR1 is SEHNR, CDR2 FQNEAQ (reference sequence). Trimming took 2 bases from V and 0 from J; bases not matched to a gene: 1. The CDR3 totals 14 residues.

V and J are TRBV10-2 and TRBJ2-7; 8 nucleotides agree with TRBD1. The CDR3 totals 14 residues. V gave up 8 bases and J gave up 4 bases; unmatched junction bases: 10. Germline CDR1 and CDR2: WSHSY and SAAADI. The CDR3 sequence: CASRLGTGLYEQYF. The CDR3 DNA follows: TGCGCCAGCCGGTTAGGGACAGGACTTTACGAGCAGTACTTC.

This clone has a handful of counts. The CDR3 protein is CASTARGRNEQFF. CDR3 in DNA: TGTGCCAGTACTGCAAGAGGGAGGAATGAGCAGTTCTTC. The rearrangement links TRBV19 to TRBJ2-1, with a weak D call TRBD2 (6 bases). The V gene lost 7 bases and the J gene lost 7 bases, with 14 bases spanning the gap. Germline CDR1 is LNHDA and CDR2 is SQIVND (reference sequence). The CDR3 has 13 residues.

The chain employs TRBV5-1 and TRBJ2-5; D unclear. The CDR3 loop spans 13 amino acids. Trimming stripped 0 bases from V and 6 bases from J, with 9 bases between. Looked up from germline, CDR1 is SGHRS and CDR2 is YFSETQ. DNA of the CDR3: TGCGCCAGCAGCTTGGTGGTCGACAAGACCCAGTACTTC. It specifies CASSLVVDKTQYF.